The 22 T cell receptor beta chains below come from one sample, sequenced in a study of OX40 agonist ivuxolimab in advanced cancers. Assay used: immunoSEQ multiplex PCR; TCRdb lists only in-frame clones, some missing. The top ten clones hold around 7.9% of a sample with about 48,000 clones, roughly three quarters of them seen once. The material was CD4+ or CD8+ T cells sorted from blood, obtained in a trial of the OX40 agonist ivuxolimab. The receptors were gathered from an adult with an advanced solid tumor such as melanoma, head and neck, liver or kidney cancer.

The chain joins TRBV19 to TRBJ2-2, with 8 bases fitting TRBD1. Germline trimming cut 10 bases from V and 0 bases from J; bases unmatched to any gene: 7. From germline, CDR1 is LNHDA and CDR2 SQIVND (reference sequence). The CDR3 contains 15 residues. CDR3 nucleotide sequence: TGTGCCACCTTGACGGGACAGGCGAACACCGGGGAGCTGTTTTTT. Residues: CATLTGQANTGELFF.

V gene TRBV7-8 combines with J gene TRBJ1-3; no reliable D call. V dropped 5 bases and J dropped 2 bases, with 10 bases sitting between them. Germline V gene lookup returns CDR1 SGHVS and CDR2 FQNEAQ. The CDR3 spans 14 residues. For the CDR3, the DNA is TGTGCCAGCAGCCCTCAGAGGACTGGAAACACCATATATTTT. It is translated as CASSPQRTGNTIYF.

The rearrangement joins TRBV15 to TRBJ1-6; no firm D call. V shed 3 bases and J shed 7 bases, with 10 bases lying between them. Germline V gene data show CDR1 as LNHNV and CDR2 as YYDKDF (reference sequence). The length of the CDR3 is 14 residues. The CDR3 bases are TGTGCCACCAGCAGTTCGAACTTGAATTCACCCCTCCACTTT. This encodes CATSSSNLNSPLHF. Full variable domain (missing parts from reference TRBV15 and TRBJ1-6): DAMVIQNPRYQVTQFGKPVTLSCSQTLNHNVMYWYQQKSSQAPKLLFHYYDKDFNNEADTPDNFQSRRPNTSFCFLDIRSPGLGDTAMYLCATSSSNLNSPLHFGNGTRLTVT.

As regards this clone: Compared with germline, one end of the junction differs, possibly owing to a read error. The chain employs TRBV28 and TRBJ1-6, with 8 bases matching TRBD1. This CDR3 spans 16 amino acids. CDR1 is MDHEN, CDR2 SYDVKM, per germline. The chain's CDR3 is CASSTGTGGYISPLHF. DNA for the CDR3: TGTGCCAGCAGTACCGGGACAGGAGGATATATTTCACCCCTCCACTTT.

The chain is built from TRBV4-3 and TRBJ2-7; D unclear. V was cut by 0 bases and J by 2 bases, with 8 bases left in between. Germline values: CDR1 LGHNA, CDR2 YSLEER. This CDR3 spans 14 amino acids. The DNA of the CDR3 is TGCGCCAGCAGCCAAGATGCCACAACCTACGAGCAGTACTTC. Translated, it gives CASSQDATTYEQYF.

The chain carries TRBV28 and TRBJ2-1, with TRBD1 matching 7 bases. V dropped 8 bases and J dropped 7; count of bases not matched to a gene: 11. Germline-derived CDR1 and CDR2 are MDHEN and SYDVKM. This CDR3 is 14 amino acids long. The CDR3 coding sequence is TGTGCCAGCTTGGGGAGACAGGGCAGTAATGAGCAGTTCTTC. As protein: CASLGRQGSNEQFF.

This sequence joins TRBV7-9 and TRBJ2-7; 8 bases are shared with TRBD2. The CDR3 contains 15 residues. The V segment lost 1 base and the J segment 6 bases; nucleotides outside the gene matches: 8. The germline V gene has CDR1 SEHNR and CDR2 FQNEAQ (reference sequence). The CDR3 DNA reads as TGTGCCAGCAGCTTAGAGGCAGCGGGAGAGGGCGAGCAGTACTTC. Protein sequence: CASSLEAAGEGEQYF.

This chain connects TRBV19 to TRBJ2-7, with 7 nucleotides matching TRBD1. The CDR3 runs to 15 residues. V shed 1 base, J shed 1 base, and the junction held 4 bases outside the gene matches. Germline V gene data show CDR1 as LNHDA and CDR2 as SQIVND (reference sequence). In DNA form, the CDR3 reads TGTGCCAGTAGTATAGGAGGGGGCTGGTCCTACGAGCAGTACTTC. Encoded protein: CASSIGGGWSYEQYF.

CDR3 region: CASGGTEAFF. DNA of the CDR3: TGTGCCAGCGGGGGAACTGAAGCTTTCTTT. The chain carries TRBV27 and TRBJ1-1, with D possibly TRBD1 on 5 matching bases. The CDR3 totals 10 residues. CDR1 and CDR2 (germline): MNHEY, SMNVEV (reference sequence). The ends were cut back, 8 bases at V and 5 bases at J, with 6 bases in the middle.

The chain couples TRBV5-1 to TRBJ2-7, with 14 nucleotides matching TRBD2. There are 15 residues in the CDR3. V lost 4 bases to trimming and J lost 4 bases; unmatched junction nucleotides: 4. The germline CDR1 and CDR2 sequences are SGHRS and YFSETQ. The CDR3 DNA is TGCGCCAGCAGCCTAGGGACTAGCGGGAGTTACGAGCAGTACTTC. This codes for CASSLGTSGSYEQYF.

The DNA for the CDR3 is TGCGCCAGCAGCCGCGAGGGAGGGAACACTGAAGCTTTCTTT. Encoded protein: CASSREGGNTEAFF. The chain uses TRBV5-1 and TRBJ1-1; D remains unclear. The CDR3 contains 14 residues. CDR1 SGHRS and CDR2 YFSETQ come from the germline V gene. V lost 4 bases, J lost 1 base, and 11 bases lay in between. The full variable domain, with the rest looked up from reference TRBV5-1 and TRBJ1-1, is KAGVTQTPRYLIKTRGQQVTLSCSPISGHRSVSWYQQTPGQGLQFLFEYFSETQRNKGNFPGRFSGRQFSNSRSEMNVSTLELGDSALYLCASSREGGNTEAFFGQGTRLTVV.

This clone turned up a few times. The V and J genes are TRBV28 and TRBJ1-5; 8 bases are a match to TRBD1. The germline gives CDR1 MDHEN, CDR2 SYDVKM. The CDR3 contains 14 residues. Losses at the gene ends were 6 bases for V and 6 bases for J; bases not matched to a gene: 7. The CDR3 sequence is CASSTGGRGQPQHF. In DNA form, the CDR3 reads TGTGCCAGCAGCACAGGGGGGAGGGGTCAGCCCCAGCATTTT.

The V call is TRBV20-1, the J call TRBJ1-4; D is undetermined. This CDR3 has 11 residues. In germline, CDR1 is DFQATT, CDR2 SNEGSKA (reference sequence). V dropped 5 bases and J dropped 8 bases, with 9 bases sitting between them. CDR3 sequence: CSAFYSEKLFF. The DNA for the CDR3 is TGCAGTGCTTTTTACAGCGAAAAACTGTTTTTT.

The chain is built from TRBV2 and TRBJ1-4, with D possibly being TRBD1 (6 bases). The length of the CDR3 is 16 residues. V dropped 1 base and J dropped 3 bases, with 12 bases sitting between them. Germline loops: CDR1 SNHLY, CDR2 FYNNEI. The CDR3 DNA sequence: TGTGCCAGCAGTGAAGGCAGGGGCAGGGCTAATGAAAAACTGTTTTTT. It encodes CASSEGRGRANEKLFF.

This clone was detected only a few times. The CDR3 sequence: CASSLRTSGYEQYF. The CDR3, as DNA: TGTGCCAGCAGTTTAAGGACTAGCGGTTACGAGCAGTACTTC. The rearrangement links TRBV27 to TRBJ2-7, with TRBD2 identical over 10 bases. This CDR3 region has 14 residues. Trimming took 2 bases from V and 4 from J; bases not matched to a gene: 2. CDR1 is MNHEY and CDR2 is SMNVEV in the germline V gene (reference sequence).

In DNA form, the CDR3 reads TGTGCCAGCAGCCTTACTCAGGGTTTCTACAATGAGCAGTTCTTC. It codes for CASSLTQGFYNEQFF. V gene TRBV7-9 combines with J gene TRBJ2-1, with D maybe TRBD1 (5 bases). Germline assignment: CDR1 SEHNR and CDR2 FQNEAQ (reference sequence). CDR3 length equals 15 residues. The V end was cut by 5 bases, the J end by 3 bases, with 14 bases between.

The chain couples TRBV30 to TRBJ1-3; TRBD1 matches at 8 bases. Germline lookup yields CDR1 GTSNPN and CDR2 SVGIG (reference sequence). Germline trimming cut 2 bases from V and 1 base from J; bases unmatched to any gene: 1. The CDR3 has 14 amino acids. The CDR3 DNA follows: TGTGCCTGGAGTACAGGGGGTTCTGGAAACACCATATATTTT. Translated: CAWSTGGSGNTIYF.

The rearrangement uses TRBV7-9 and TRBJ2-7; no reliable D call. From germline, CDR1 is SEHNR and CDR2 FQNEAQ (reference sequence). Trimming shortened V by 2 bases and J by 0 bases, and 8 bases separated the two germline ends. CDR3 size: 14 residues. In nucleotides, the CDR3 is TGTGCCAGCAGCTTATCACTGGTCTCCTACGAGCAGTACTTC. This sequence encodes CASSLSLVSYEQYF.

This chain uses TRBV9 with TRBJ2-7; 14 bases align to TRBD2. The V segment lost 4 bases and the J segment 4 bases; nucleotides outside the gene matches: 7. This CDR3 has 16 residues. Germline CDR1 and CDR2: SGDLS and YYNGEE. CDR3 sequence (DNA): TGTGCCAGCAGCACCGGACTAGCGGGAGGAGAATACGAGCAGTACTTC. Protein: CASSTGLAGGEYEQYF.

J is TRBJ2-1 and V is TRBV5-1; the D is unclear. This CDR3 spans 12 amino acids. V was cut by 6 bases and J by 5 bases, with 9 bases left in between. Germline V CDR1 and CDR2: SGHRS, YFSETQ. CDR3 DNA: TGCGCCAGCATGGAGATCCACAATGAGCAGTTCTTC. It encodes CASMEIHNEQFF.

The chain joins TRBV27 to TRBJ2-2; unclear D gene. CDR3 length: 13 residues. Germline assignment: CDR1 MNHEY and CDR2 SMNVEV (reference sequence). V gave up 3 bases and J gave up 5 bases, with 7 bases separating them. CDR3 nucleotide sequence: TGTGCCAGCAGTTTCATTTCGACCGGGGAGCTGTTTTTT. Translating gives CASSFISTGELFF.

The V and J genes are TRBV25-1 and TRBJ2-7, with a tentative D call TRBD2 (5 bases). V lost 11 bases, J lost 5 bases, and 16 bases lay in between. Germline V gives CDR1 MGHDK, CDR2 SYGVNS. The CDR3 consists of 12 residues. CDR3 sequence (DNA): TGTGCCCCGCAAAGCGGCAGAAACGAGCAGTACTTC. Amino acid sequence: CAPQSGRNEQYF.